Listed below are T cell receptor beta chains from one sample, sequenced in a study of early T cells in non-severe SARS-CoV-2 infection. TCRdb ran MiXCR on the 5' RACE reads and lists one entry per CDR3 protein. The repertoire includes fewer than 65,000 distinct CDR3 sequences, more than 9% of them detected once, and 0.95% to 1.5% sits in the top ten. The sample was whole blood. Receptors originate from an adult who was a healthcare worker with PCR-confirmed SARS-CoV-2 infection or an uninfected control (not recorded which). CDR3s include the opening cysteine and the closing phenylalanine or tryptophan. The D gene is left open where the match is weak. Clone size is not always given. Where it is, it says once, few, many or a class for expanded clones.

length	D	size	J	V	DNA	CDR3
16	TRBD1	-	TRBJ2-5	TRBV27	TGTGCCAGCAGTTTGTACACAGGGACAGCCCAAGAGACCCAGTACTTC	CASSLYTGTAQETQYF
13	-	many	TRBJ1-1	TRBV30	TGTGCCTGGACCTCACAGATGAACACTGAAGCTTTCTTT	CAWTSQMNTEAFF
15	-	-	TRBJ1-1	TRBV2	TGTGCCAGCAGTGATATGCAGGGCGAGTACACTGAAGCTTTCTTT	CASSDMQGEYTEAFF
15	-	few	TRBJ1-1	TRBV7-8	TGTGCCAGCAGAACGTCCGGACGGATGAACACTGAAGCTTTCTTT	CASRTSGRMNTEAFF
15	-	-	TRBJ1-2	TRBV29-1	TGCAGCGTTGAAAGCCGGGACGGACCAAACTATGGCTACACCTTC	CSVESRDGPNYGYTF
15	-	many	TRBJ1-6	TRBV6-1	TGTGCCAGCAGTGAAGCGGGACCCCTGAATTCACCCCTCCACTTT	CASSEAGPLNSPLHF
14	-	-	TRBJ1-2	TRBV5-1	TGCGCCAGCAGCTTGGATTCACAGAACTATGGCTACACCTTC	CASSLDSQNYGYTF
14	TRBD1	-	TRBJ2-3	TRBV7-2	TGTGCCAGCGGCGGAACAGGGGCGGCAGATACGCAGTATTTT	CASGGTGAADTQYF
13	-	many	TRBJ1-2	TRBV19	TGTGCCAGTAGAAGGGAGAGTAACTATGGCTACACCTTC	CASRRESNYGYTF
13	-	few	TRBJ1-1	TRBV7-2	TGTGCCAGCAGCTTAGTCGGGACGGGCGAAGCTTTCTTT	CASSLVGTGEAFF
17	TRBD2	-	TRBJ2-1	TRBV20-1	TGCAGTGCTAGAGATTGGACTAGCGGGGGGGCCTGGGATGAGCAGTTCTTC	CSARDWTSGGAWDEQFF
15	TRBD2	few	TRBJ2-5	TRBV7-8	TGTGCCAGCAGTTCGGGACTAGCGAGTCAAGAGACCCAGTACTTC	CASSSGLASQETQYF
12	-	many	TRBJ1-2	TRBV3-1	TGTGCCAGCCGGGACGGTAACTATGGCTACACCTTC	CASRDGNYGYTF
13	-	many	TRBJ1-1	TRBV7-9	TGTGCCAGCAGCCCACAATCGAACACTGAAGCTTTCTTT	CASSPQSNTEAFF
13	-	few	TRBJ2-1	TRBV2	TGTGCCAGCACCCAGGGGACGGATCGTGAGCAGTTCTTC	CASTQGTDREQFF
13	TRBD1	many	TRBJ2-3	TRBV6-5	TGTGCCAGCAGTCAAAAGACAGGGCCTTCGCAGTATTTT	CASSQKTGPSQYF
11	-	few	TRBJ1-2	TRBV2	TGTGCCGCTGCGGGTAACTATGGCTACACCTTC	CAAAGNYGYTF
12	-	-	TRBJ1-1	TRBV7-8	TGTGCCAGCAGCCCGAGACAGACAGAAGCTTTCTTT	CASSPRQTEAFF
14	-	-	TRBJ1-2	TRBV11-2	TGTGCCAGCAGCTTAGGACAGGCAGATTATGGCTACACCTTC	CASSLGQADYGYTF
12	-	-	TRBJ2-3	TRBV3-1	TGTGCCAGCAGTCAAACAGCAGATACGCAGTATTTT	CASSQTADTQYF
14	-	few	TRBJ1-1	TRBV5-5	TGTGCCAGCAGCTTGGTATTCGGGTTAACTGAAGCTTTCTTT	CASSLVFGLTEAFF
14	TRBD1	few	TRBJ2-5	TRBV28	TGTGCCAGCAGTTTCATCGACAGGGAAGAGACCCAGTACTTC	CASSFIDREETQYF
13	-	-	TRBJ2-2	TRBV11-3	TGTGCCAGCAGCCCCGGTGGTTTGGGGGAGCTGTTTTTT	CASSPGGLGELFF
12	-	few	TRBJ1-5	TRBV4-1	TGCGCCAGCATCAACGGTTTCCAGCCCCAGCATTTT	CASINGFQPQHF
14	-	few	TRBJ1-2	TRBV7-3	TGTGCCAGCAGCCCAGCCCCGGGACTTTATGGCTACACCTTC	CASSPAPGLYGYTF
14	-	few	TRBJ2-5	TRBV5-1	TGCGCCAGCAGCTTGGGACACAGCCAAGAGACCCAGTACTTC	CASSLGHSQETQYF
15	-	-	TRBJ1-2	TRBV15	TGTGCCACCAGCAGAGGGTTCGGGGTAACAGGAGGCTACACCTTC	CATSRGFGVTGGYTF
13	-	-	TRBJ1-6	TRBV12-3/TRBV12-4	TGTGCCAGCACGGAGCTCTTGGTTTCACCCCTCCACTTT	CASTELLVSPLHF
16	TRBD1	few	TRBJ2-1	TRBV28	TGTGCCAGCAGTCCCCTCGACAGGGTAGTTAACAATGAGCAGTTCTTC	CASSPLDRVVNNEQFF
15	-	-	TRBJ1-1	TRBV12-3/TRBV12-4	TGTGCCAGCAGTTCCCCGGAAAGGTTGAACACTGAAGCTTTCTTT	CASSSPERLNTEAFF
17	TRBD2	-	TRBJ2-3	TRBV24-1	TGTGCCACCAGTGCCGCCCGGGCTAGCGGGGGATCAGATACGCAGTATTTT	CATSAARASGGSDTQYF
15	TRBD2	few	TRBJ2-2	TRBV7-7	TGTGCCAGCAGGGGACTAGCGGGGGACACCGGGGAGCTGTTTTTT	CASRGLAGDTGELFF
14	-	once	TRBJ1-3	TRBV6-1	TGTGCCAGTACCCTGACTCCTTCTGGAAACACCATATATTTT	CASTLTPSGNTIYF
14	-	many	TRBJ2-3	TRBV5-4	TGTGCCAGCAGCTTAAATCGGGTGCTAGATACGCAGTATTTT	CASSLNRVLDTQYF
13	-	-	TRBJ2-3	TRBV2	TGTGCCAGCACGGGGATTGCAGGAGATACGCAGTATTTT	CASTGIAGDTQYF
13	TRBD1	many	TRBJ1-2	TRBV2	TGTGCCAGCACCAGAACAGGGGGCGATGGCTACACCTTC	CASTRTGGDGYTF
13	-	-	TRBJ1-5	TRBV5-6	TGTGCCAGCAGCCTGAGCGATTCCCAGCCCCAGCATTTT	CASSLSDSQPQHF
15	TRBD1	many	TRBJ2-3	TRBV2	TGTGCCAGCACCATGGGGGACAGGGCCACAGATACGCAGTATTTT	CASTMGDRATDTQYF
13	-	-	TRBJ1-6	TRBV12-3/TRBV12-4	TGTGCCAGCGGGGCGGGGTTCAATTCACCCCTCCACTTT	CASGAGFNSPLHF
13	-	few	TRBJ2-1	TRBV3-1	TGTGCCAGCAGCCAAGAGGAGCGTATTGGGCAGTTCTTC	CASSQEERIGQFF
17	TRBD1	few	TRBJ1-2	TRBV6-5	TGTGCCAGCAGTTATGGGACCCGGGACAGGGCTTTCTATGGCTACACCTTC	CASSYGTRDRAFYGYTF
17	-	few	TRBJ2-3	TRBV5-1	TGCGCCAGCAGCTTGGGTCCCCAACGTTTGGGATTGGATACGCAGTATTTT	CASSLGPQRLGLDTQYF
15	-	many	TRBJ2-2	TRBV5-5	TGTGCCAGCAGCTTGGACTCAAGGGATGTCGGGGAGCTGTTTTTT	CASSLDSRDVGELFF
14	-	few	TRBJ1-5	TRBV27	TGTGCCAGCAGGACTCTGAGGGGAGATCAGCCCCAGCATTTT	CASRTLRGDQPQHF
13	-	-	TRBJ2-1	TRBV4-1	TGCGCCAGCAGCCGCCTTGTGGGAAATGAGCAGTTCTTC	CASSRLVGNEQFF
12	-	-	TRBJ1-1	TRBV20-1	TGCAGTGCTCCATCCGGTGGTCCTGAAGCTTTCTTT	CSAPSGGPEAFF
14	-	few	TRBJ1-3	TRBV20-1	TGCAGTGTGGGGCTTTCGGGCTCTGGAAACACCATATATTTT	CSVGLSGSGNTIYF
14	-	-	TRBJ1-1	TRBV3-1	TGTGCCAGCAGGAGCGGACAGTCGAACACTGAAGCTTTCTTT	CASRSGQSNTEAFF
15	-	few	TRBJ1-5	TRBV5-6	TGTGCCAGCAGCTTGGGACAGCTTAGCAATCAGCCCCAGCATTTT	CASSLGQLSNQPQHF
15	-	few	TRBJ2-1	TRBV12-3/TRBV12-4	TGTGCCAGCCAGCCCAGACAGGCATGGGACAATGAGCAGTTCTTC	CASQPRQAWDNEQFF
12	TRBD1	many	TRBJ1-2	TRBV20-1	TGCAGTGCTACAGGGGGCGACTATGGCTACACCTTC	CSATGGDYGYTF
16	TRBD2	few	TRBJ2-3	TRBV12-3/TRBV12-4	TGTGCCAGCAGTACTTTCGGAGCGGGGAACACAGATACGCAGTATTTT	CASSTFGAGNTDTQYF
16	TRBD1	-	TRBJ2-2	TRBV14	TGTGCCAGCAGCCGATCGACAGGGGGCCTCACCGGGGAGCTGTTTTTT	CASSRSTGGLTGELFF
14	-	few	TRBJ1-3	TRBV12-3/TRBV12-4	TGTGCCAGCAGCCCTGGGAGTTATGGAAACACCATATATTTT	CASSPGSYGNTIYF
17	-	many	TRBJ1-5	TRBV7-4	TGTGCCAGCAGCTTAGTTTCGGGCAGGCGTTGGGATCAGCCCCAGCATTTT	CASSLVSGRRWDQPQHF
14	-	-	TRBJ2-3	TRBV9	TGTGCCAGCAGCACCTCCCTTTATGCGGATACGCAGTATTTT	CASSTSLYADTQYF
16	TRBD1	-	TRBJ1-5	TRBV6-9	TGTGCCAGCAGTTATTACCAGGGGGTCGGCAATCAGCCCCAGCATTTT	CASSYYQGVGNQPQHF
15	-	many	TRBJ1-2	TRBV10-3	TGTGCCATCAGTGGAGCGGACAACCATAACTATGGCTACACCTTC	CAISGADNHNYGYTF
14	-	-	TRBJ1-5	TRBV29-1	TGCAGCGTTCTCCAGGGGTCTTCGGCGGAGCCCCAGCATTTT	CSVLQGSSAEPQHF
15	-	few	TRBJ1-6	TRBV27	TGTGCCAGCAGTTTGGGCTGGATGGTGAATTCACCCCTCCACTTT	CASSLGWMVNSPLHF